A single sample gave rise to the 16 T cell receptor beta chains below, sequenced in a study of molecular identifiers for immune sequencing clone quantification. TCRdb fed the PCR reads into MiXCR, producing one record per CDR3 protein. Among around 480,000 distinct CDR3 sequences listed, around 23% were seen once. Sequenced input: naive CD8+ T cells from blood, with Jurkat cell RNA spiked in. Described subset: FACS-sorted CD8+CD4-CCR7+CD45RA+ naive T cells. The receptors originated from a human donor in good health. Some libraries in this study had Jurkat cell RNA spiked in.

This clonotype was picked up a small number of times. V usage is TRBV27 and J usage is TRBJ2-7, with D unclear. Germline lookup yields CDR1 MNHEY and CDR2 SMNVEV (reference sequence). CDR3 size: 14 residues. The V end lost 2 bases, the J end lost 3 bases, and 11 bases lay between the germline ends. In nucleotides, the CDR3 is TGTGCCAGCAGTTTAACTGCTAAGGGCTACGAGCAGTACTTC. Residues: CASSLTAKGYEQYF.

At least ten counts were recorded for this clonotype. This chain joins TRBV7-2 and TRBJ2-7, with TRBD1 identical over 7 bases. CDR3 length: 16 residues. Germline CDR1 SGHTA, CDR2 FQGNSA. With V trimmed by 5 bases and J by 2 bases, 12 bases remained unmatched. The CDR3 DNA is TGTGCCAGCAGCCCACCCCCCCGGGACAGAACCTACGAGCAGTACTTC. Translation: CASSPPPRDRTYEQYF.

This clonotype has only a few counts. The chain has TRBV6-5 and TRBJ1-5; D not resolved. CDR3 length: 14 amino acids. Trimming removed 2 bases at V and 9 bases at J, with 14 bases between. Germline V gene sequence: CDR1 MNHEY, CDR2 SVGAGI. DNA for the CDR3: TGTGCCAGCAGTTACGCGGCAGGCGAATTGCCCCAGCATTTT. Translation: CASSYAAGELPQHF.

This clonotype has ten or more counts. The J gene is TRBJ1-5, the V gene TRBV4-1; TRBD1 might be the D (5 bases). The ends were cut back, 1 base at V and 3 bases at J, with 10 bases in the middle. The CDR3 has 15 residues. The germline V gene encodes CDR1 MGHRA and CDR2 YSYEKL. The CDR3: CASSQAGRVNQPQHF. The DNA of the CDR3 is TGCGCCAGCAGCCAAGCGGGCAGGGTCAATCAGCCCCAGCATTTT.

V is TRBV6-2 or TRBV6-3 and J is TRBJ2-1, with TRBD1 as a possible D gene (6 bases). The CDR3 runs to 11 residues. Germline CDR1 is MNHEY and CDR2 is SVGEGT. V dropped 5 bases and J dropped 10 bases, with 9 bases sitting between them. CDR3 region: CASSQQGEQFF. The CDR3 bases are TGTGCCAGCAGTCAACAGGGAGAGCAGTTCTTC.

This clonotype was observed a handful of times. V usage is TRBV7-9 and J usage is TRBJ2-7; TRBD1 might be the D (5 bases). CDR1 SEHNR and CDR2 FQNEAQ come from the germline V gene (reference sequence). Deletions cut 5 bases from V and 6 bases from J, with 14 bases between. This CDR3 region has 13 residues. CDR3 nucleotide sequence: TGTGCCAGCAGCGGATTAGGGGTTCCCGAGCAGTACTTC. Residues: CASSGLGVPEQYF.

The chain recombines TRBV12-3 or TRBV12-4 with TRBJ1-2; D is ambiguous. The CDR3 runs 17 residues. The V and J ends lost 6 bases and 7 bases respectively, with 27 bases between them. The chain's CDR3 is CASSRFRAGLAGVGYTF. The DNA of the CDR3 is TGTGCCAGCAGCCGCTTTCGGGCAGGCTTGGCTGGGGTTGGCTACACCTTC.

Turning to this clonotype: The junction differs from germline at one of its ends, possibly a read error. J is TRBJ2-2 and V is TRBV11-3; a possible D gene is TRBD1 (6 bases). The CDR3 spans 17 residues. The germline gives CDR1 SGHNT, CDR2 YENEEA. In nucleotides, the CDR3 is TGTGCCAGCAGCATAGATAGGGACACGGATTTGCCCGGGGAGCTGTTTTTT. Residues: CASSIDRDTDLPGELFF.

This clonotype was seen more than once but under ten times. This chain links TRBV7-2 with TRBJ2-7; D gene uncertain. This CDR3 has 15 amino acids. Trimming took 5 bases from V and 3 from J, leaving 17 bases between them. Germline CDR1 reads SGHTA; CDR2 reads FQGNSA. CDR3 DNA: TGTGCCAGCAGCCCTGAAGGAAGGGTGGGCTACGAGCAGTACTTC. This codes for CASSPEGRVGYEQYF.

This chain uses TRBV7-8 with TRBJ2-7, with a tentative D call TRBD2 (5 bases). Germline V gives CDR1 SGHVS, CDR2 FQNEAQ. The ends were cut back, 5 bases at V and 7 bases at J, with 24 bases in the middle. This CDR3 spans 16 amino acids. CDR3 coding DNA: TGTGCCAGCAGCCCACGATGGACTGAGGGCAAACGTGAGCAGTACTTC. Its protein product is CASSPRWTEGKREQYF.

This chain connects TRBV14 to TRBJ2-7, with D possibly TRBD1 on 5 matching bases. Germline values: CDR1 SGHDN, CDR2 FVKESK. This CDR3 contains 15 residues. The V gene lost 0 bases and the J gene lost 3 bases, with 12 bases spanning the gap. The CDR3 reads CASSQERGVFYEQYF. CDR3 DNA: TGTGCCAGCAGCCAAGAAAGGGGTGTGTTCTACGAGCAGTACTTC.

This chain joins TRBV27 and TRBJ1-5; 7 bases fit TRBD1. The CDR3 loop spans 14 amino acids. The ends lost 3 bases at V and 6 bases at J; junction bases unmatched: 5. Germline CDR1 and CDR2: MNHEY and SMNVEV (reference sequence). The chain's CDR3 is CASSFRGGGQPQHF. Here the CDR3 DNA reads TGTGCCAGCAGTTTCCGAGGGGGCGGTCAGCCCCAGCATTTT.

For this clonotype: Relative to the germline gene, one junction end is altered; a read error may explain this. The rearrangement uses TRBV4-2 and TRBJ2-7; D gene ambiguous. The CDR3 contains 14 residues. Looked up from germline, CDR1 is LGHNA and CDR2 is YNFKEQ. CDR3 bases: TGTGCCAGCAGCCAAGGTCTTGATCGATACGAGCAGCACTTC. Residues: CASSQGLDRYEQHF.

The rearrangement joins TRBV2 to TRBJ1-5; D might be TRBD1 (6 bases). Per germline, CDR1 SNHLY and CDR2 FYNNEI. V gave up 7 bases and J gave up 2 bases, with 15 bases separating them. This CDR3 region has 15 residues. The CDR3 protein is CASNQGPDRNQPQHF. The CDR3 DNA follows: TGTGCCAGCAACCAGGGGCCCGATCGCAATCAGCCCCAGCATTTT.

The V gene is TRBV4-3, the J gene TRBJ1-1; no clear D. The ends were cut back, 0 bases at V and 1 base at J, with 9 bases in the middle. In germline, CDR1 is LGHNA, CDR2 YSLEER. CDR3 length equals 15 residues. The CDR3 coding sequence is TGCGCCAGCAGCCAAGATCGTACAACGAACACTGAAGCTTTCTTT. Translated, it gives CASSQDRTTNTEAFF.

V and J are TRBV30 and TRBJ1-1, with 8 bases lining up with TRBD1. From germline, CDR1 is GTSNPN and CDR2 SVGIG (reference sequence). The CDR3 totals 11 residues. CDR3 sequence: CADREYTEAFF. The DNA for the CDR3 is TGTGCGGACAGGGAGTACACTGAAGCTTTCTTT.